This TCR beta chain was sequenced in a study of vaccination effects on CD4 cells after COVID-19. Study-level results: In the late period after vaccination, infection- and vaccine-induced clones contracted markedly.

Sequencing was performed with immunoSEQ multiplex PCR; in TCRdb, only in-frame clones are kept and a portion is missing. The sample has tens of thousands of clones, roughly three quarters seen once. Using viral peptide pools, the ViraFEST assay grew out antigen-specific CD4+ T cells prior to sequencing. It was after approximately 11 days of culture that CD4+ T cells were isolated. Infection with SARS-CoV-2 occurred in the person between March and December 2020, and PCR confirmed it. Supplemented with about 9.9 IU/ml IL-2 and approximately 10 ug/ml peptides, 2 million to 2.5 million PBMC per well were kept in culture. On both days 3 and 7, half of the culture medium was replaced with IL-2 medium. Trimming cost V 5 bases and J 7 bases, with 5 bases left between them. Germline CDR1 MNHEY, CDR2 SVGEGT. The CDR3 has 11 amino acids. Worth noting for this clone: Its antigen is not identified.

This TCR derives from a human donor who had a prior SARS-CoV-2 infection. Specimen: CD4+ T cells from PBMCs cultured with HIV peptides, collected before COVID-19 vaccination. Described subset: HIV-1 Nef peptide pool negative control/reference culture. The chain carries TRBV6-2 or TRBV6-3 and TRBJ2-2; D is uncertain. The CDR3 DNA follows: TGTGCCAGCAGTAACTTCGGGGAGCTGTTTTTT. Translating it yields CASSNFGELFF.